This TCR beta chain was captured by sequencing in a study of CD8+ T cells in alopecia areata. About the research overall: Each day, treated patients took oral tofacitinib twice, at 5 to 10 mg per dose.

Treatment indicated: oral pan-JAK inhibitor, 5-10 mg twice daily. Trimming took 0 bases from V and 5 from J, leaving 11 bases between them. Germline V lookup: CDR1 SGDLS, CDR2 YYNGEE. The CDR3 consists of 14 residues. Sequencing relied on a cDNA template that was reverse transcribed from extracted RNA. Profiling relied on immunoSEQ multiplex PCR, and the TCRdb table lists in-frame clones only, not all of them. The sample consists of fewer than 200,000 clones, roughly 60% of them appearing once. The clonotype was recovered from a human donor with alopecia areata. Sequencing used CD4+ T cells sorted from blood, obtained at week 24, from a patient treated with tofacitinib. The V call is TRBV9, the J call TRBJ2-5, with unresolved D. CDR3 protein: CASSVGTTRETQYF. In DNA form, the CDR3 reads TGTGCCAGCAGCGTAGGGACCACCCGGGAGACCCAGTACTTC.